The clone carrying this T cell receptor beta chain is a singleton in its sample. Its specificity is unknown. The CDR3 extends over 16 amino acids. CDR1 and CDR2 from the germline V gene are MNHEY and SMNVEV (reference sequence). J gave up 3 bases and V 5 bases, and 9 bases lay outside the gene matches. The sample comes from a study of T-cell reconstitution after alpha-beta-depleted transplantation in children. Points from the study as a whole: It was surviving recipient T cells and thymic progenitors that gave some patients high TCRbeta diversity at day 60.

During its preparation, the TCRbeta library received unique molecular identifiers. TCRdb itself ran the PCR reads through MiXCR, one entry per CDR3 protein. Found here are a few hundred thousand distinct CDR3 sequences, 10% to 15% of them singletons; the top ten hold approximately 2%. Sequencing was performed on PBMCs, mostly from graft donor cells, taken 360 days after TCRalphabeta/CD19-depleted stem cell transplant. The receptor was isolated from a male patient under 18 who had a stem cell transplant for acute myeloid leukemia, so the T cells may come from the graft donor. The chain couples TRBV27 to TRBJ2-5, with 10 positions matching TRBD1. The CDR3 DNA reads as TGTGCCAGCAGTCTCTTTTGGGACAGGGGCAAAGAGACCCAGTACTTC. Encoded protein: CASSLFWDRGKETQYF.